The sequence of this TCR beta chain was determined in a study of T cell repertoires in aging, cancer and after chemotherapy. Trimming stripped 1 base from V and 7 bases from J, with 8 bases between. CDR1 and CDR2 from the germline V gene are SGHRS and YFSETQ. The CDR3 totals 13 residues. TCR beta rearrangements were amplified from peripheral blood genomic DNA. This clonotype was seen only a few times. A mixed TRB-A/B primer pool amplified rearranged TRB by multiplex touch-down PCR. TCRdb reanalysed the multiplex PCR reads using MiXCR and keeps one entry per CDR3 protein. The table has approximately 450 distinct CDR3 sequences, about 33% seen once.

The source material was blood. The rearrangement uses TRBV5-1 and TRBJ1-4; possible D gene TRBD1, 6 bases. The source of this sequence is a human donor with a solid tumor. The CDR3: CASSLTGPEKLFF. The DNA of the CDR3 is TGCGCCAGCAGCTTGACAGGGCCTGAAAAACTGTTTTTT.